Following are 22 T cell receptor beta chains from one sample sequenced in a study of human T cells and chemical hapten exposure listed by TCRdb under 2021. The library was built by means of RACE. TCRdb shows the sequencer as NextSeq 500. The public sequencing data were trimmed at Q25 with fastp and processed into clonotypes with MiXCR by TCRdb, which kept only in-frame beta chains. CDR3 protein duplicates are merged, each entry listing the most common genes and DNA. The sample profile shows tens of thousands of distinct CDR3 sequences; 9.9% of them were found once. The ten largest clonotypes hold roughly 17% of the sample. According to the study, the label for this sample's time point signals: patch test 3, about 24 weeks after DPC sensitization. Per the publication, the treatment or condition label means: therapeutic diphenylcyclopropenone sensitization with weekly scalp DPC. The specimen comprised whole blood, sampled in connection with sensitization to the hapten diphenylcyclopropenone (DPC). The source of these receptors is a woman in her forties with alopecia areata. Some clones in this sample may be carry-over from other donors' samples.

CDR3 loop: CASSLAGSASTDTQYF. The CDR3 DNA reads as TGTGCCAGCAGCTTGGCCGGATCTGCTAGCACAGATACGCAGTATTTT. This rearrangement joins TRBV5-4 to TRBJ2-3; D gene uncertain. The V gene lost 0 bases and the J gene lost 0 bases, with 11 bases spanning the gap. The CDR3 sequence is 16 residues long. CDR1 is SGHNT, CDR2 YYREEE, per germline (reference sequence). Supplemented by reference TRBV5-4 and TRBJ2-3, the full variable domain reads ETGVTQSPTHLIKTRGQQVTLRCSSQSGHNTVSWYQQALGQGPQFIFQYYREEENGRGNFPPRFSGLQFPNYSSELNVNALELDDSALYLCASSLAGSASTDTQYFGPGTRLTVL.

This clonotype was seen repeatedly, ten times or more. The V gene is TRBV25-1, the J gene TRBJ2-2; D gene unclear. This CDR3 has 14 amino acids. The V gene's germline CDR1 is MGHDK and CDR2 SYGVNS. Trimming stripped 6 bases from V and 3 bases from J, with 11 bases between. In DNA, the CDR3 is TGTGCCAGCAGCCCCGGCGAGGACACCGGGGAGCTGTTTTTT. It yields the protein CASSPGEDTGELFF.

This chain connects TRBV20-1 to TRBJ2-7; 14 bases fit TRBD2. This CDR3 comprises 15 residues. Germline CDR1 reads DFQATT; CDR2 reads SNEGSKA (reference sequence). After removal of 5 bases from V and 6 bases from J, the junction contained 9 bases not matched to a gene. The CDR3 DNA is TGCAGTGCTCCTATCTCCGGGACTAGCGGGGGCGAGCAGTACTTC. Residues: CSAPISGTSGGEQYF.

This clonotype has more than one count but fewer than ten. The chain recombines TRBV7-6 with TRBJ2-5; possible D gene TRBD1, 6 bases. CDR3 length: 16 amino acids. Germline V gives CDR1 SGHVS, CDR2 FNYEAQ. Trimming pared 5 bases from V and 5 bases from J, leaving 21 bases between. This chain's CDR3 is CASSPRTGNPGETQYF. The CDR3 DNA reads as TGTGCCAGCAGCCCCCGCACAGGGAACCCCGGGGAGACCCAGTACTTC.

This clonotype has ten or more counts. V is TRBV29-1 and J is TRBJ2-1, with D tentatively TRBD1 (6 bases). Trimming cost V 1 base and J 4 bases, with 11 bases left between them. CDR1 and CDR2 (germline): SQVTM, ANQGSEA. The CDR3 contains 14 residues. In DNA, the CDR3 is TGCAGCGTTGAAGCCGGACAGAGTTACAATGAGCAGTTCTTC. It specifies CSVEAGQSYNEQFF.

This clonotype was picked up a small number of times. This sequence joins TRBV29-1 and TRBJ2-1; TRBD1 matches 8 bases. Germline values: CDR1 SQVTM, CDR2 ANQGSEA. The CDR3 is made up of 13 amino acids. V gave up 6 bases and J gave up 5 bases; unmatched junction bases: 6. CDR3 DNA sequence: TGCAGCGTGAAGGACAGGGTCCACAATGAGCAGTTCTTC. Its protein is CSVKDRVHNEQFF.

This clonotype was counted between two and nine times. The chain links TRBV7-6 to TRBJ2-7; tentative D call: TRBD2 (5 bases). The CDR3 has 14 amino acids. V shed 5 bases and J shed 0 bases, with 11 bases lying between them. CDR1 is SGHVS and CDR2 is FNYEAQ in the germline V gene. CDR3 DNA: TGTGCCAGCAGCCCCCATGGGAGCTCCTACGAGCAGTACTTC. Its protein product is CASSPHGSSYEQYF.

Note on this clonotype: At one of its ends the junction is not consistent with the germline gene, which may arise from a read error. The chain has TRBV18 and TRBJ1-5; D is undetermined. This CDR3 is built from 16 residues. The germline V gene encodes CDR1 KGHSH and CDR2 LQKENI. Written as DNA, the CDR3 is TGTGCCAGCTCCCTCGGCGGGCCCGGTAGCAATCGGCCCCAGCATTTT. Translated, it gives CASSLGGPGSNRPQHF.

The CDR3 bases are TGTGCCAGTAGTATAGGGACACCGAACTATGGCTACACCTTC. As protein: CASSIGTPNYGYTF. This chain uses TRBV19 with TRBJ1-2, with D possibly being TRBD1 (5 bases). CDR1 and CDR2 from the germline V gene are LNHDA and SQIVND (reference sequence). The CDR3 covers 14 residues. Trimming pared 1 base from V and 2 bases from J, leaving 8 bases between.

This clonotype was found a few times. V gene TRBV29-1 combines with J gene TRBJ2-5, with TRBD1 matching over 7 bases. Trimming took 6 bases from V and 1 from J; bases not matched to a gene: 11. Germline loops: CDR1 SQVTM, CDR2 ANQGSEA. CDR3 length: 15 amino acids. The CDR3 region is CSVKPQRTGQETQYF. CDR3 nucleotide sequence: TGCAGCGTCAAACCGCAAAGGACAGGCCAAGAGACCCAGTACTTC.

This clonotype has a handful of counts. The CDR3 loop reads CASSRSMGQGAGNTIYF. Written as DNA, the CDR3 is TGTGCCAGCAGTCGCAGTATGGGGCAGGGAGCTGGAAACACCATATATTTT. This chain connects TRBV7-2 to TRBJ1-3; possibly TRBD1 for D (5 bases). CDR1 is SGHTA and CDR2 is FQGNSA in the germline V gene. The CDR3 length is 17 residues. Trimming removed 6 bases at V and 2 bases at J, with 20 bases between.

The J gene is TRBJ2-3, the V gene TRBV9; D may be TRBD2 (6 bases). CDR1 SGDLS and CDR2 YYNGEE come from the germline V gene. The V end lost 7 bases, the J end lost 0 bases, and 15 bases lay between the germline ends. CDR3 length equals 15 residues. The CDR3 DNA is TGTGCCAGCGGGGAGGACACAGCTAGCACAGATACGCAGTATTTT. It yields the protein CASGEDTASTDTQYF.

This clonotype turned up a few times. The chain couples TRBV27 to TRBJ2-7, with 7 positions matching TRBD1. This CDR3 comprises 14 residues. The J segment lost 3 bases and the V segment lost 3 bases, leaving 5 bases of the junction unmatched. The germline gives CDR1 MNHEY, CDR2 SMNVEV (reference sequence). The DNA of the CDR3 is TGTGCCAGCAGTTTTGATTCAGGGGGCTACGAGCAGTACTTC. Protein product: CASSFDSGGYEQYF.

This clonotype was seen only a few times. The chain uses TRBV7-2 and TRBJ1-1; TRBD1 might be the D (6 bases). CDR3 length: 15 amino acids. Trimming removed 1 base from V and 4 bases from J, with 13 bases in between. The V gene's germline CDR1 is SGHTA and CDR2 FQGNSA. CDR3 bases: TGTGCCAGCAGCTTAGTCAGGGGCCTGGGCACTGAAGCTTTCTTT. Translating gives CASSLVRGLGTEAFF.

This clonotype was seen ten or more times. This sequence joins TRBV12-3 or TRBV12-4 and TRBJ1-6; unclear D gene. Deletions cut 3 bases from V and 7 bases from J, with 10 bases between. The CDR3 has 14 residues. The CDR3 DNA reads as TGTGCCAGCAGTTTGCTGGGTAGGAATTCACCCCTCCACTTT. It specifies CASSLLGRNSPLHF.

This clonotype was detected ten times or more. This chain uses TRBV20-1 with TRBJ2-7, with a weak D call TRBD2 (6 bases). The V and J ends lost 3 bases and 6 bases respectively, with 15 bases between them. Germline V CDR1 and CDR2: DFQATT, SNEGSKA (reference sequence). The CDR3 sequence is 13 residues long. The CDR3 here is CSASTLRRGEQYF. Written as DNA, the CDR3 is TGCAGTGCTAGCACCCTCAGGAGGGGCGAGCAGTACTTC.

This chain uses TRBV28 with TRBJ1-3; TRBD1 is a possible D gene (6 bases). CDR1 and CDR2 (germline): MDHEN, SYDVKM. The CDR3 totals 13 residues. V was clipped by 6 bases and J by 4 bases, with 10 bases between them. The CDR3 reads CASSPGTGNTIYF. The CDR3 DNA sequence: TGTGCCAGCAGCCCTGGGACAGGAAACACCATATATTTT.

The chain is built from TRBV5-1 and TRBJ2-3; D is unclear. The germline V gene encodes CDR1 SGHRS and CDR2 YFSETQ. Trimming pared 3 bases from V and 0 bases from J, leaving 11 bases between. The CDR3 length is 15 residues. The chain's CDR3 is CASSSGSASTDTQYF. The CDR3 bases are TGCGCCAGCAGCTCTGGGTCCGCTAGCACAGATACGCAGTATTTT.

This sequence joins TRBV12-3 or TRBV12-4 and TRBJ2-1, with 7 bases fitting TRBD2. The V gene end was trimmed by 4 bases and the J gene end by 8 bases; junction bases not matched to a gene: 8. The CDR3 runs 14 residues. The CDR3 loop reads CASSSASGLHEQFF. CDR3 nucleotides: TGTGCCAGCAGTTCCGCTAGCGGCTTACATGAGCAGTTCTTC.

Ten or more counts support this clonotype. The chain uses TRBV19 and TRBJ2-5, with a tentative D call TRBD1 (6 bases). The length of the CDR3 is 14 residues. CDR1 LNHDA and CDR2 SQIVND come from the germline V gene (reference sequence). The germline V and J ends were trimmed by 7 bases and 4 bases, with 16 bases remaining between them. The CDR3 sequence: CASNSWGRVETQYF. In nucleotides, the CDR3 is TGTGCCAGTAACTCATGGGGGCGCGTAGAGACCCAGTACTTC.

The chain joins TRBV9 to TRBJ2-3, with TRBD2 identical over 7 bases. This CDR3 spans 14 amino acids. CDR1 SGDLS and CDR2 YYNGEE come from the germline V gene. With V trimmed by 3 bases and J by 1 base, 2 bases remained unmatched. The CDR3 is CASSAGLGTDTQYF. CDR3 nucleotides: TGTGCCAGCAGCGCCGGACTAGGCACAGATACGCAGTATTTT.

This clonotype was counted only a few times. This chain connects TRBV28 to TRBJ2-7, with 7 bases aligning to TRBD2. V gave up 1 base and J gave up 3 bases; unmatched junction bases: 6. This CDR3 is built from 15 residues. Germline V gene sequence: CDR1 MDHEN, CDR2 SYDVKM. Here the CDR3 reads CASSLSGLGSYEQYF. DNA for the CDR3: TGTGCCAGCAGTTTATCCGGACTAGGGAGCTACGAGCAGTACTTC.